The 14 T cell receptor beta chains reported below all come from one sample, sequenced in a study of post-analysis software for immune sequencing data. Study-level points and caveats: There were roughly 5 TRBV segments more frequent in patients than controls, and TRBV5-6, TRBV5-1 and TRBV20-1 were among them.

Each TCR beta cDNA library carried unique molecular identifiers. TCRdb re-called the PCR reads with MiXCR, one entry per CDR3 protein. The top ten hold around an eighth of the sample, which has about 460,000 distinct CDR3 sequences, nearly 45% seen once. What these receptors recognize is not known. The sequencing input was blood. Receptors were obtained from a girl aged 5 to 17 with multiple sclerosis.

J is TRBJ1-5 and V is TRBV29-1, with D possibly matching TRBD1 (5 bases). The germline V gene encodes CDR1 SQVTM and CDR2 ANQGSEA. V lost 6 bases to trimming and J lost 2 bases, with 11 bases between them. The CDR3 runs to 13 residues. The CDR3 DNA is TGCAGCGTCTGGGACGCCGGCAATCAGCCCCAGCATTTT. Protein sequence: CSVWDAGNQPQHF.

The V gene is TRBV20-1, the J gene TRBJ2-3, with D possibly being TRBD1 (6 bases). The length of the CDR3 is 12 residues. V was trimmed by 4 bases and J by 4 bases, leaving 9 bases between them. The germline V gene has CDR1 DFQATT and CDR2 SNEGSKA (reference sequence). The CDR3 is CSATGAPDTQYF. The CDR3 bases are TGCAGTGCTACAGGGGCCCCAGATACGCAGTATTTT.

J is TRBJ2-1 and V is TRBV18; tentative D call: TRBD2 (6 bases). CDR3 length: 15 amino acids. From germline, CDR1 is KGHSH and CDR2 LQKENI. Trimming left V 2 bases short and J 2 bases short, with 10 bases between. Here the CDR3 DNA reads TGTGCCAGCTCACCAGCGCGGGAAGCCTACAATGAGCAGTTCTTC. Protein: CASSPAREAYNEQFF.

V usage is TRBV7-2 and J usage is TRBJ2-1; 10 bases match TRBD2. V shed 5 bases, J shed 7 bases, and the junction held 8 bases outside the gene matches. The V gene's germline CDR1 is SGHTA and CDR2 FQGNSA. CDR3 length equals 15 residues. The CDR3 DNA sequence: TGTGCCAGCAGCCCCCACACTAGCGGGATGAATGAGCAGTTCTTC. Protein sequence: CASSPHTSGMNEQFF.

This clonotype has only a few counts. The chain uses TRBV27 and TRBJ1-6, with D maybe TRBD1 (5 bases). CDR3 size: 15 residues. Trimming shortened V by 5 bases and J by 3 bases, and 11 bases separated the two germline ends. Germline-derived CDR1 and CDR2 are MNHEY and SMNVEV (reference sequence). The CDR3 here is CASSPPDSYNSPLHF. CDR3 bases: TGTGCCAGCAGTCCCCCCGACAGCTATAATTCACCCCTCCACTTT.

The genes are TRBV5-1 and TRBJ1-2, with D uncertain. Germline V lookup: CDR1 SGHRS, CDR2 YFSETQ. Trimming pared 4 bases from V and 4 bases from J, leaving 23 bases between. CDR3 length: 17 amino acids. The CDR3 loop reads CASSPARRDPNFYGYTF. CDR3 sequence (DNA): TGCGCCAGCAGCCCGGCTCGGAGAGACCCCAATTTCTATGGCTACACCTTC.

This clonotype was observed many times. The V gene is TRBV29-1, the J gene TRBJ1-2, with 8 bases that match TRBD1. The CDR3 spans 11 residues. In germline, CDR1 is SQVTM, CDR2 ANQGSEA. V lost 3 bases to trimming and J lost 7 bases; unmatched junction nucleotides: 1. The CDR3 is CSVEDRAGYTF. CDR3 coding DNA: TGCAGCGTTGAGGACAGGGCTGGCTACACCTTC.

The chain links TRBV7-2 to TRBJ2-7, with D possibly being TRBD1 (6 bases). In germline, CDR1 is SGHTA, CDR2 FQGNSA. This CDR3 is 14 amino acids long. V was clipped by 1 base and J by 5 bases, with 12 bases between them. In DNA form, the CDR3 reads TGTGCCAGCAGCTTAGTGGGCAGGGGTGACGAGCAGTACTTC. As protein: CASSLVGRGDEQYF.

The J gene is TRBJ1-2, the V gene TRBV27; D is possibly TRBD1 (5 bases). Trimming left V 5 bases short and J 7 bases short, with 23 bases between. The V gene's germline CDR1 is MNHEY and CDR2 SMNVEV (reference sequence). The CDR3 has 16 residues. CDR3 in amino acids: CASSTVEGPWRGGYTF. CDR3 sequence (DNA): TGTGCCAGCAGTACGGTCGAGGGTCCGTGGAGGGGTGGCTACACCTTC.

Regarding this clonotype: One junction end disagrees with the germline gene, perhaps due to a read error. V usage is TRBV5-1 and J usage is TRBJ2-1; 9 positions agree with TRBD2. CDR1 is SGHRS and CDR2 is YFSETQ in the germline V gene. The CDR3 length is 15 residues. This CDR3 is CACSASGGSYNEQFF. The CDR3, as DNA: TGCGCCTGCAGCGCAAGCGGGGGGTCCTACAACGAGCAGTTCTTC.

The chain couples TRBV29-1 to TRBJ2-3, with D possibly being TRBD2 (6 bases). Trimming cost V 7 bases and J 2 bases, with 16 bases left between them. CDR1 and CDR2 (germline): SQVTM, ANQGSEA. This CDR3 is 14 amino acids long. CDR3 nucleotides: TGCAGCGGGTCGGGGCGGGAATCCACAGATACGCAGTATTTT. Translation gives CSGSGRESTDTQYF.

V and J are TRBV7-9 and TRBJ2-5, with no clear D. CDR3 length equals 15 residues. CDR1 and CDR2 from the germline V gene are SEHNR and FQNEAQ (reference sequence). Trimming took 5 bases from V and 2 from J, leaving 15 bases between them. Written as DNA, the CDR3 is TGTGCCAGCAGCCCGCCCGAGACTTTTCAAGAGACCCAGTACTTC. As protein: CASSPPETFQETQYF.

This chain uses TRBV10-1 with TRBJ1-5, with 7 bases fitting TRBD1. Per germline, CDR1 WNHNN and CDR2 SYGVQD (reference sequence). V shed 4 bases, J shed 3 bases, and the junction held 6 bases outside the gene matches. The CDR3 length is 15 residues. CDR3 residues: CASSARDSSNQPQHF. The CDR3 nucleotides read TGCGCCAGCAGTGCTAGGGACAGTTCCAATCAGCCCCAGCATTTT.

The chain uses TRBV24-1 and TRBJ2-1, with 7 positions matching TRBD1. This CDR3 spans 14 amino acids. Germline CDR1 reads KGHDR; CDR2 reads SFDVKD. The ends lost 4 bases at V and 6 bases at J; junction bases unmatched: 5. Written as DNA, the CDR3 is TGTGCCACCAGTGAAAGCTCAGGGGGCAATGAGCAGTTCTTC. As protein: CATSESSGGNEQFF.